These 3 T cell receptor beta chains share one sample of origin, sequenced in a study of monozygotic twins with inflammatory bowel disease. TCRdb reprocessed the 5' RACE reads; each CDR3 protein has one entry and no DNA is given. Reported are more than 300,000 distinct CDR3 sequences; the ten largest clones contain roughly 2.6%. Input material: blood. Receptors were obtained from a human donor with ulcerative colitis or Crohn's disease, or a healthy co-twin of an affected twin (not recorded which).

The V call is TRBV15, the J call TRBJ2-7; the TCRdb D gene call, TRBD1, has no DNA to confirm it. The length of the CDR3 is 14 residues. Germline loops: CDR1 LNHNV, CDR2 YYDKDF (reference sequence). CDR3 sequence: CATSSGQRAYEQYF.

V is TRBV20-1 and J is TRBJ1-5. This CDR3 comprises 14 residues. In germline, CDR1 is DFQATT, CDR2 SNEGSKA (reference sequence). The CDR3 protein is CSARTLGDNQPQHF.

The V gene is TRBV12-3 or TRBV12-4, the J gene TRBJ2-5; absent DNA, TCRdb's TRBD1 call cannot be checked. The CDR3 consists of 16 residues. CDR3 amino acids: CASRIGTGALQETQYF.